The rows below give T cell receptor beta chains drawn from one sample of a study of OX40 agonist ivuxolimab in advanced cancers. The table came from immunoSEQ multiplex PCR; TCRdb's copy has only in-frame clones and leaves some out. The sample has 35,000 to 45,000 clones, about four fifths seen once. The specimen was CD4+ or CD8+ T cells sorted from blood, collected in a trial of the OX40 agonist ivuxolimab. All receptors derive from an adult with an advanced solid tumor such as melanoma, head and neck, liver or kidney cancer. CDR3s include the opening cysteine and the closing phenylalanine or tryptophan. The order of the fields is D gene, V gene, J gene, clone size, CDR3 protein, CDR3 DNA. D genes are given only for firm matches. The listing skips clone size in some rows; elsewhere it reads once, few, many or a size class.

TRBD2	TRBV25-1	TRBJ2-1	-	CASSGLSGRAPYEQFF	TGTGCCAGCAGTGGACTTAGCGGGAGGGCCCCTTATGAGCAGTTCTTC
-	TRBV19	TRBJ2-7	once	CASSIASASYEQYF	TGTGCCAGTAGTATCGCGTCGGCTTCCTACGAGCAGTACTTC
TRBD2	TRBV19	TRBJ2-3	-	CASQSGAGTDTQYF	TGTGCCAGCCAGAGCGGGGCTGGCACAGATACGCAGTATTTT
-	TRBV6-1	TRBJ1-1	-	CASSERGTEAFF	TGTGCCAGCAGTGAAAGGGGGACTGAAGCTTTCTTT
-	TRBV5-4	TRBJ1-1	-	CASSSEGRIAFF	TGTGCCAGCAGCTCCGAGGGCAGGATCGCTTTCTTT
TRBD2	TRBV27	TRBJ2-7	-	CASRPGLADSYEQYF	TGTGCCAGCAGACCGGGACTAGCGGACTCCTACGAGCAGTACTTC
-	TRBV21-1	TRBJ1-5	once	CASSNTGGGANQPQHF	TGTGCCAGCAGCAATACTGGAGGGGGGGCCAATCAGCCCCAGCATTTT
-	TRBV7-9	TRBJ1-5	-	CASSLGGYGNQPQHF	TGTGCCAGCAGCTTAGGAGGTTACGGCAATCAGCCCCAGCATTTT
-	TRBV28	TRBJ2-1	-	CASRSGEAEQFF	TGTGCCAGCCGGTCGGGAGAAGCTGAGCAGTTCTTC
-	TRBV7-2	TRBJ1-2	-	CASSLDGSFWGYTF	TGTGCCAGCAGCTTGGACGGTAGTTTTTGGGGCTACACCTTC
-	TRBV5-6	TRBJ2-7	-	CASSLVGNTYEQYF	TGTGCCAGCAGCTTGGTCGGGAATACCTACGAGCAGTACTTC
-	TRBV4-3	TRBJ1-3	-	CASSQDGGGIHSGNTIYF	TGCGCCAGCAGCCAAGATGGGGGCGGGATCCACTCTGGAAACACCATATATTTT
TRBD2	TRBV6-4	TRBJ2-1	few	CASSRTSGGAGLNEQFF	TGTGCCAGCAGCAGGACTAGCGGGGGGGCTGGCCTCAATGAGCAGTTCTTC
TRBD2	TRBV9	TRBJ2-1	-	CASSGARRQGTSGRAKYNEQFF	TGTGCCAGCAGCGGGGCCCGCCGACAGGGGACTAGCGGGAGGGCCAAGTACAATGAGCAGTTCTTC
-	TRBV6-1	TRBJ1-5	-	CASSDYSNQPQHF	TGTGCCAGCAGTGACTATAGCAATCAGCCCCAGCATTTT
-	TRBV6-6	TRBJ2-1	-	CASRPGLKNEQFF	TGTGCCAGCAGGCCGGGACTCAAAAATGAGCAGTTCTTC
-	TRBV10-1	TRBJ1-5	few	CASSERGRQPQHF	TGCGCCAGCAGTGAGCGGGGGCGACAGCCCCAGCATTTT
TRBD1	TRBV27	TRBJ1-1	-	CASSLVIWDRGATEAFF	TGTGCCAGCAGTTTAGTAATCTGGGACAGGGGGGCCACTGAAGCTTTCTTT
TRBD1	TRBV5-8	TRBJ1-5	many	CASSLEQGRNQPQHF	TGTGCCAGCAGCTTGGAACAGGGGCGTAATCAGCCCCAGCATTTT
-	TRBV13	TRBJ2-7	-	CASSSGTSYEQYF	TGTGCCAGCAGCTCCGGGACCTCCTACGAGCAGTACTTC
-	TRBV20-1	TRBJ1-1	-	CSASLAVEAFF	TGCAGTGCTAGCCTAGCAGTTGAAGCTTTCTTT
TRBD1	TRBV6-1	TRBJ2-7	-	CASSAGTGPSYEQYF	TGTGCCAGCAGTGCCGGGACAGGGCCCTCCTACGAGCAGTACTTC
-	TRBV6-6	TRBJ1-5	-	CASSYGGNQPQHF	TGTGCCAGCAGTTACGGAGGGAATCAGCCCCAGCATTTT
TRBD2	TRBV5-8	TRBJ2-5	-	CASSLVGGETQYF	TGTGCCAGCAGCTTGGTCGGGGGGGAGACCCAGTACTTC
-	TRBV7-9	TRBJ2-1	once	CASSSDRSSYNEQFF	TGTGCCAGCAGCTCCGACAGGAGCTCCTACAATGAGCAGTTCTTC
-	TRBV27	TRBJ2-4	-	CASSTGRYSIQYF	TGTGCCAGCTCAACAGGGAGGTATAGCATTCAGTACTTC
TRBD2	TRBV6-5	TRBJ2-1	-	CAIPSREPDNEQFF	TGTGCCATACCTTCGCGGGAGCCTGACAATGAGCAGTTCTTC
TRBD1	TRBV27	TRBJ2-4	-	CASSTLRDRELLAKNIQYF	TGTGCCAGCAGCACTCTCCGGGACAGGGAACTTTTAGCCAAAAACATTCAGTACTTC
-	TRBV11-3	TRBJ2-7	-	CASSLVEGEQYF	TGTGCCAGCAGCTTAGTAGAGGGAGAGCAGTACTTC
TRBD1	TRBV19	TRBJ1-1	medium-sized	CASSPSGTGGTEAFF	TGTGCCAGTAGTCCTTCCGGGACAGGGGGCACTGAAGCTTTCTTT
TRBD2	TRBV15	TRBJ2-1	-	CATSSNPSGKPYNEQFF	TGTGCCACCAGCAGTAATCCGAGCGGGAAGCCTTACAATGAGCAGTTCTTC
-	TRBV4-3	TRBJ2-7	-	CASSQGRGVSYEQYF	TGCGCCAGCAGCCAAGGGAGAGGGGTGTCCTACGAGCAGTACTTC
TRBD2	TRBV9	TRBJ2-1	-	CASSVEGGTSEQFF	TGTGCCAGCAGCGTAGAGGGGGGGACTAGTGAGCAGTTCTTC
TRBD1	TRBV27	TRBJ2-7	-	CASSQSPGTGVYEQYF	TGTGCCAGCAGTCAAAGCCCGGGGACAGGGGTTTACGAGCAGTACTTC
TRBD2	TRBV27	TRBJ2-7	-	CASSIQVAGDYEQYF	TGTGCCAGCAGCATACAGGTAGCGGGGGACTACGAGCAGTACTTC
-	TRBV28	TRBJ1-5	-	CASSLYGELSGRGQPQHF	TGTGCCAGCAGTTTATACGGGGAACTATCAGGACGTGGTCAGCCCCAGCATTTT
-	TRBV4-3	TRBJ1-3	-	CASSQDLSGVGNTIYF	TGCGCCAGCAGCCAAGATCTTTCAGGGGTAGGAAACACCATATATTTT
-	TRBV5-1	TRBJ1-1	-	CASSLGVGEAFF	TGCGCCAGCAGCTTGGGGGTGGGTGAAGCTTTCTTT
-	TRBV4-3	TRBJ1-3	once	CASSQDRVRGNTIYF	TGCGCCAGCAGCCAAGATCGGGTCAGGGGAAACACCATATATTTT
-	TRBV7-8	TRBJ2-5	-	CASSLVLGPETQYF	TGTGCCAGCAGCTTAGTTTTGGGGCCAGAGACCCAGTACTTC
-	TRBV11-3	TRBJ2-2	-	CASRPRGTGELFF	TGTGCCAGCAGGCCCAGGGGCACCGGGGAGCTGTTTTTT
-	TRBV28	TRBJ1-2	-	CASSPIGAGGRYYGYTF	TGTGCCAGCAGCCCCATCGGGGCCGGGGGACGATACTATGGCTACACCTTC
-	TRBV4-1	TRBJ2-1	-	CASSTEGGGGEQFF	TGCGCCAGCAGCACGGAGGGGGGTGGTGGTGAGCAGTTCTTC
-	TRBV4-3	TRBJ2-7	-	CASSQGQADYEQYF	TGCGCCAGCAGCCAAGGACAGGCCGACTACGAGCAGTACTTC
-	TRBV7-7	TRBJ2-3	once	CASSPRGQGKDTQYF	TGTGCCAGCAGCCCCAGGGGCCAGGGTAAAGATACGCAGTATTTT
TRBD2	TRBV7-6	TRBJ2-1	-	CASSLGPSGPIYNEQFF	TGTGCCAGCAGCTTAGGGCCTAGCGGACCTATCTACAATGAGCAGTTCTTC
TRBD2	TRBV7-9	TRBJ2-1	-	CASSLSGRGYNEQFF	TGTGCCAGCAGCTTATCCGGGAGGGGGTACAATGAGCAGTTCTTC
-	TRBV11-1	TRBJ2-7	-	CASSFTASYEQYF	TGTGCCAGCAGCTTCACAGCGTCCTACGAGCAGTACTTC
TRBD2	TRBV19	TRBJ2-7	-	CASSSGTSAYYEQYF	TGTGCCAGTAGTTCCGGGACTAGCGCCTACTACGAGCAGTACTTC
-	TRBV11-2	TRBJ1-5	-	CASSLGPGDQPQHF	TGTGCCAGCAGCTTAGGTCCGGGGGATCAGCCCCAGCATTTT
-	TRBV29-1	TRBJ2-2	-	CSAVQGFGELFF	TGCAGCGCCGTACAGGGATTCGGGGAGCTGTTTTTT
-	TRBV11-2	TRBJ2-7	-	CASSFAPPEQYF	TGTGCCAGCAGCTTCGCCCCCCCCGAGCAGTACTTC
TRBD1	TRBV28	TRBJ1-5	-	CASSPRDRPNQPQHF	TGTGCCAGCAGTCCGCGGGACAGGCCGAATCAGCCCCAGCATTTT
-	TRBV7-7	TRBJ2-3	-	CASSLGTADTQYF	TGTGCCAGCAGCTTAGGGACAGCAGATACGCAGTATTTT
TRBD2	TRBV13	TRBJ2-7	-	CASSLATSGDYEQYF	TGTGCCAGCAGCTTAGCGACTAGCGGGGACTACGAGCAGTACTTC
-	TRBV5-6	TRBJ2-7	-	CASSLLTGYEQYF	TGTGCCAGCAGCTTGTTGACGGGCTACGAGCAGTACTTC
TRBD1	TRBV19	TRBJ1-2	-	CASTPTGIYGYTF	TGTGCCAGTACCCCGACAGGGATCTATGGCTACACCTTC
TRBD2	TRBV6-5	TRBJ2-2	-	CASSYQAGEVGELFF	TGTGCCAGCAGTTACCAAGCGGGAGAGGTCGGGGAGCTGTTTTTT
-	TRBV27	TRBJ1-2	medium-sized	CASSLFGGGYGYTF	TGTGCCAGCAGTTTATTCGGGGGAGGGTATGGCTACACCTTC